What follows are 24 T cell receptor beta chains derived from one specimen sequenced in a study of T cell responses to AZD1222 COVID-19 vaccine. The method was immunoSEQ multiplex PCR; TCRdb's version includes in-frame clones alone and lacks a portion of them. The table records about 110,000 clones, around 93% of them present only once. Sequenced here: peripheral blood, sampled on day 0 of AZD1222 vaccination. These receptors originate from an adult in good health.

The rearrangement joins TRBV15 to TRBJ1-6; weak D call: TRBD1 (6 bases). The CDR3 sequence is 15 residues long. Germline lookup yields CDR1 LNHNV and CDR2 YYDKDF (reference sequence). Trimming removed 3 bases at V and 6 bases at J, with 12 bases between. The CDR3 coding sequence is TGTGCCACCAGCAGGACAGGTTCATCTAATTCACCCCTCCACTTT. Protein sequence: CATSRTGSSNSPLHF.

The genes are TRBV27 and TRBJ1-6; TRBD1 matches at 7 bases. The CDR3 loop spans 14 amino acids. V shed 3 bases and J 7 bases; nucleotides not matched to a gene: 3. The V gene's germline CDR1 is MNHEY and CDR2 SMNVEV (reference sequence). The CDR3: CASSLTGLNSPLHF. The DNA for the CDR3 is TGTGCCAGCAGTTTGACAGGGCTCAATTCACCCCTCCACTTT.

This rearrangement joins TRBV9 to TRBJ1-2, with 9 bases lining up with TRBD1. V dropped 0 bases and J dropped 6; count of bases not matched to a gene: 9. CDR1 is SGDLS and CDR2 is YYNGEE in the germline V gene. CDR3 length equals 16 residues. CDR3 coding DNA: TGTGCCAGCAGCGTAGCCGAAGCGGACAGGGGCAATGGCTACACCTTC. Protein: CASSVAEADRGNGYTF.

In this sample, this clone turned up once. The chain carries TRBV6-6 and TRBJ2-1; 15 positions agree with TRBD2. The CDR3 is 16 amino acids. Germline V CDR1 and CDR2: MNHNY, SVGAGI (reference sequence). Trimming cost V 4 bases and J 9 bases; bases outside gene matches: 7. CDR3 in DNA: TGTGCCAGCAGTTCCTGGACTAGCGGGGGGGCAGGTGAGCAGTTCTTC. Residues: CASSSWTSGGAGEQFF.

This chain connects TRBV6-5 to TRBJ2-1; TRBD1 matches 7 bases. Germline trimming cut 6 bases from V and 4 bases from J; bases unmatched to any gene: 3. Looked up from germline, CDR1 is MNHEY and CDR2 is SVGAGI. The CDR3 runs 13 residues. CDR3 residues: CASSRDRYNEQFF. CDR3 bases: TGTGCCAGCAGCCGGGACAGATACAATGAGCAGTTCTTC.

This clone was detected once. V gene TRBV11-2 combines with J gene TRBJ1-1, with D possibly TRBD1 on 6 matching bases. This CDR3 spans 17 amino acids. Germline CDR1 SGHAT, CDR2 FQNNGV. V lost 5 bases to trimming and J lost 5 bases, with 24 bases between them. In DNA, the CDR3 is TGTGCCAGCAGCCCCACGAGGGGGGGGCGCGGGTCTACTGAAGCTTTCTTT. Its protein is CASSPTRGGRGSTEAFF.

This clone was seen just once. The chain joins TRBV5-1 to TRBJ2-1; 13 nucleotides match TRBD2. The CDR3 contains 15 residues. Trimming took 4 bases from V and 5 from J; bases not matched to a gene: 3. Germline assignment: CDR1 SGHRS and CDR2 YFSETQ. The CDR3 region is CASSPGLAGNNEQFF. DNA for the CDR3: TGCGCCAGCAGCCCGGGACTAGCGGGGAACAATGAGCAGTTCTTC. Complete variable domain (other parts from reference TRBV5-1 and TRBJ2-1): KAGVTQTPRYLIKTRGQQVTLSCSPISGHRSVSWYQQTPGQGLQFLFEYFSETQRNKGNFPGRFSGRQFSNSRSEMNVSTLELGDSALYLCASSPGLAGNNEQFFGPGTRLTVL.

This chain uses TRBV24-1 with TRBJ2-3, with 8 bases lining up with TRBD1. The germline CDR1 and CDR2 sequences are KGHDR and SFDVKD. V lost 6 bases and J lost 1; bases outside the gene matches: 5. The CDR3 loop spans 15 amino acids. The chain's CDR3 is CATSPGQGRTDTQYF. The CDR3 nucleotides are TGTGCCACCAGTCCCGGACAGGGCCGCACAGATACGCAGTATTTT.

J is TRBJ1-3 and V is TRBV7-9; weak D call: TRBD1 (5 bases). Trimming pared 5 bases from V and 0 bases from J, leaving 14 bases between. CDR1 is SEHNR, CDR2 FQNEAQ, per germline (reference sequence). This CDR3 is 16 amino acids long. As DNA, the CDR3 is TGTGCCAGCAGCGGGGGTGCAGGCCACTCTGGAAACACCATATATTTT. Residues: CASSGGAGHSGNTIYF.

The rearrangement uses TRBV9 and TRBJ2-1; D is unresolved. The CDR3 sequence is 11 residues long. The germline V gene has CDR1 SGDLS and CDR2 YYNGEE. V was shortened by 3 bases and J by 3 bases, with 1 base between the two germline ends. CDR3 sequence reads: CASSGYNEQFF. CDR3 nucleotide sequence: TGTGCCAGCAGCGGCTACAATGAGCAGTTCTTC.

The V gene is TRBV11-1, the J gene TRBJ2-5; D not certain. The CDR3 spans 12 residues. V was clipped by 2 bases and J by 4 bases, with 5 bases between them. Germline V CDR1 and CDR2: SGHAT, FQDESV (reference sequence). CDR3 sequence (DNA): TGTGCCAGCAGCTTAAGGGTAGAGACCCAGTACTTC. Residues: CASSLRVETQYF.

The V gene is TRBV19, the J gene TRBJ1-2; 10 bases agree with TRBD1. J gave up 6 bases and V 7 bases, and 8 bases lay outside the gene matches. Germline V gene lookup returns CDR1 LNHDA and CDR2 SQIVND (reference sequence). The CDR3 has 14 amino acids. In DNA form, the CDR3 reads TGTGCCAGTAACCCCTCCGACAGGGGGCATGGCTACACCTTC. Protein product: CASNPSDRGHGYTF. Variable domain in full (rest from reference TRBV19 and TRBJ1-2): DGGITQSPKYLFRKEGQNVTLSCEQNLNHDAMYWYRQDPGQGLRLIYYSQIVNDFQKGDIAEGYSVSREKKESFPLTVTSAQKNPTAFYLCASNPSDRGHGYTFGSGTRLTVV.

The gene calls are TRBV7-9 and TRBJ2-7, with 8 bases aligning to TRBD2. J gave up 9 bases and V 5 bases, and 6 bases lay outside the gene matches. CDR1 is SEHNR and CDR2 is FQNEAQ in the germline V gene (reference sequence). The CDR3 runs 12 residues. The CDR3 DNA sequence: TGTGCCAGCAGCCCGACTAGCGCTGGGCAGTACTTC. Translating gives CASSPTSAGQYF.

The genes are TRBV27 and TRBJ2-1; 10 nucleotides agree with TRBD2. There are 16 residues in the CDR3. Trimming cost V 0 bases and J 7 bases; bases outside gene matches: 6. The germline V gene has CDR1 MNHEY and CDR2 SMNVEV (reference sequence). CDR3 in amino acids: CASSLSWASGRNEQFF. The DNA for the CDR3 is TGTGCCAGCAGTTTATCTTGGGCTAGCGGGAGAAATGAGCAGTTCTTC.

This clone has just one count. J is TRBJ2-5 and V is TRBV5-3, with TRBD2 identical over 7 bases. TRBV5-3 is given ORF status, its function remaining uncertain. J gave up 2 bases and V 0 bases, and 7 bases lay outside the gene matches. This CDR3 has 16 residues. CDR3 DNA: TGTGCCAGAAGCTTGGATCAGCGGGGCATACAAGAGACCCAGTACTTC. It specifies CARSLDQRGIQETQYF.

The J gene is TRBJ2-7, the V gene TRBV29-1; unclear D gene. Germline values: CDR1 SQVTM, CDR2 ANQGSEA. Between the trimmed V and J ends, which lost 6 bases and 1 base, there was a span of 10 bases. CDR3 length: 12 residues. CDR3 protein: CSVIRVSYEQYF. As DNA, the CDR3 is TGCAGCGTGATAAGGGTTTCCTACGAGCAGTACTTC.

This clone appeared once. CDR3 in amino acids: CASSTLQNYNEQFF. The CDR3 DNA reads as TGTGCCAGCAGCACGTTACAGAATTACAATGAGCAGTTCTTC. The chain has TRBV7-7 and TRBJ2-1; D remains unclear. This CDR3 contains 14 residues. V was pared by 5 bases and J by 4 bases, with 12 bases between. Germline CDR1 is SSHAT and CDR2 is FNYEAQ (reference sequence).

This clone has a handful of counts. The J gene is TRBJ2-1, the V gene TRBV19; 8 positions agree with TRBD2. Germline CDR1 reads LNHDA; CDR2 reads SQIVND (reference sequence). The CDR3 extends over 17 amino acids. Trimming at V came to 5 bases and at J to 6 bases, leaving 15 bases not matched to a gene. CDR3 amino acids: CASSPTTPGGRGNEQFF. CDR3 nucleotide sequence: TGTGCCAGTAGTCCGACCACTCCGGGAGGGCGAGGCAATGAGCAGTTCTTC. The complete variable domain, with remaining parts taken from reference TRBV19 and TRBJ2-1, reads DGGITQSPKYLFRKEGQNVTLSCEQNLNHDAMYWYRQDPGQGLRLIYYSQIVNDFQKGDIAEGYSVSREKKESFPLTVTSAQKNPTAFYLCASSPTTPGGRGNEQFFGPGTRLTVL.

The chain employs TRBV10-3 and TRBJ1-6; no reliable D call. V lost 5 bases and J 2 bases, leaving 10 bases between the germline ends. This CDR3 has 15 residues. Germline CDR1 reads ENHRY; CDR2 reads SYGVKD. The CDR3 loop is CAISRGEPYNSPLHF. CDR3 sequence (DNA): TGTGCCATCAGTCGTGGTGAGCCCTATAATTCACCCCTCCACTTT.

The chain couples TRBV6-6 to TRBJ2-2, with 13 bases that match TRBD2. Germline lookup yields CDR1 MNHNY and CDR2 SVGAGI (reference sequence). V lost 5 bases to trimming and J lost 4 bases; unmatched junction nucleotides: 7. This CDR3 has 17 residues. Here the CDR3 DNA reads TGTGCCAGCAGTCTCCCACTAGCGGGGGGGACCACCGGGGAGCTGTTTTTT. It yields the protein CASSLPLAGGTTGELFF.

The CDR3 sequence: CASSIVDRGQQPQHF. The CDR3 coding sequence is TGTGCCAGTAGTATTGTCGACAGGGGGCAACAGCCCCAGCATTTT. V usage is TRBV19 and J usage is TRBJ1-5; 10 bases agree with TRBD1. The CDR3 contains 15 residues. Per germline, CDR1 LNHDA and CDR2 SQIVND (reference sequence). V lost 3 bases, J lost 7 bases, and 6 bases stayed unmatched. Based on the CDR3 plus reference TRBV19 and TRBJ1-5, the full variable domain is DGGITQSPKYLFRKEGQNVTLSCEQNLNHDAMYWYRQDPGQGLRLIYYSQIVNDFQKGDIAEGYSVSREKKESFPLTVTSAQKNPTAFYLCASSIVDRGQQPQHFGDGTRLSIL.

CDR3 residues: CASSFIGAGEQFF. CDR3 sequence (DNA): TGTGCCAGCAGTTTTATTGGCGCAGGCGAGCAGTTCTTC. The chain employs TRBV12-3 or TRBV12-4 and TRBJ2-1; D not resolved. The CDR3 has 13 residues. V was pared by 3 bases and J by 10 bases, with 13 bases between.

The chain is built from TRBV5-4 and TRBJ2-5; TRBD2 is a possible D gene (5 bases). Germline V lookup: CDR1 SGHNT, CDR2 YYREEE (reference sequence). V was shortened by 4 bases and J by 5 bases, with 18 bases between the two germline ends. The CDR3 sequence is 15 residues long. The CDR3 sequence: CASSPSPTSRETQYF. The CDR3 bases are TGTGCCAGCAGCCCCAGCCCTACTAGTCGGGAGACCCAGTACTTC.

The V call is TRBV12-3 or TRBV12-4, the J call TRBJ2-7; unclear D gene. Trimming left V 6 bases short and J 3 bases short, with 6 bases between. This CDR3 comprises 11 residues. CDR3 protein: CASSTVYEQYF. The CDR3 region has the DNA TGTGCCAGCAGCACCGTCTACGAGCAGTACTTC.